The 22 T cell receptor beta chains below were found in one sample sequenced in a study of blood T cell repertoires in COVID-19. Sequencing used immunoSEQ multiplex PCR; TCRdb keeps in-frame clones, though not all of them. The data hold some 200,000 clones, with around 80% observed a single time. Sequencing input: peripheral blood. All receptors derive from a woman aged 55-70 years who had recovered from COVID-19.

Here the CDR3 DNA reads TGTGCCAGTAGCATGCGGGACAGGGGAGACTATGGCTACACCTTC. Its protein is CASSMRDRGDYGYTF. This rearrangement joins TRBV19 to TRBJ1-2; TRBD1 matches at 10 bases. The CDR3 runs 15 residues. V lost 6 bases and J lost 3; bases outside the gene matches: 7. Germline CDR1 and CDR2: LNHDA and SQIVND (reference sequence).

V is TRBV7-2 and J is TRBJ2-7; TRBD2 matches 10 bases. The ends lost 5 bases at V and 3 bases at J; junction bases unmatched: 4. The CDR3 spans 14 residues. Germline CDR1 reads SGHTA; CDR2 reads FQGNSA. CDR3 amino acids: CASSPSGGNYEQYF. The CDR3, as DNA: TGTGCCAGCAGCCCTAGCGGGGGAAACTACGAGCAGTACTTC. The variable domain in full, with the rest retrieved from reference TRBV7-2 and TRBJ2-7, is GAGVSQSPSNKVTEKGKDVELRCDPISGHTALYWYRQSLGQGLEFLIYFQGNSAPDKSGLPSDRFSAERTGGSVSTLTIQRTQQEDSAVYLCASSPSGGNYEQYFGPGTRLTVT.

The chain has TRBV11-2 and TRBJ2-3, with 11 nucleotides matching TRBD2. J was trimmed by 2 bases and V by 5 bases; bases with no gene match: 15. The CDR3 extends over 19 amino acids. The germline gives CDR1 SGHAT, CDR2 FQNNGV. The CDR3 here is CASSPQGLAGGPLTDTQYF. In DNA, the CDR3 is TGTGCCAGCAGCCCCCAGGGGCTAGCGGGGGGACCCCTCACAGATACGCAGTATTTT.

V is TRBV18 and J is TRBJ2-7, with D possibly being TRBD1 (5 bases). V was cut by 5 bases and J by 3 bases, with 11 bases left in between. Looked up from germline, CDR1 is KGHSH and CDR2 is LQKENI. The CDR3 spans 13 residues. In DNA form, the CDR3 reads TGTGCCAGCTCAAGGACACTGGGCTACGAGCAGTACTTC. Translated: CASSRTLGYEQYF.

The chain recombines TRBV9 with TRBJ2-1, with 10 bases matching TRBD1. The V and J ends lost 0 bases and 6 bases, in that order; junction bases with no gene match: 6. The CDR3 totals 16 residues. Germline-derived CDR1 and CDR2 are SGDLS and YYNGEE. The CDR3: CASSVGDRGRVNEQFF. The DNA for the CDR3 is TGTGCCAGCAGCGTAGGAGACAGGGGGCGCGTCAATGAGCAGTTCTTC.

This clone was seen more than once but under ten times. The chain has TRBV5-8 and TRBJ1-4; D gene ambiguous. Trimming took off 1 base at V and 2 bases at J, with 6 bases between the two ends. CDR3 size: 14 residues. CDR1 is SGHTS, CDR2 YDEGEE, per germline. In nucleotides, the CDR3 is TGTGCCAGCAGCTTGTCGGGGACTAATGAAAAACTGTTTTTT. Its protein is CASSLSGTNEKLFF.

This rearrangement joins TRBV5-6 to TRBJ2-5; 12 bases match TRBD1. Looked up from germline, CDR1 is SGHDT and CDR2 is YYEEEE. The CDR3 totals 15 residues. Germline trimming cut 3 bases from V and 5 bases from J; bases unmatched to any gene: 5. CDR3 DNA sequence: TGTGCCAGCAGCTCCGGGACAGGGGGCCGGGAGACCCAGTACTTC. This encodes CASSSGTGGRETQYF.

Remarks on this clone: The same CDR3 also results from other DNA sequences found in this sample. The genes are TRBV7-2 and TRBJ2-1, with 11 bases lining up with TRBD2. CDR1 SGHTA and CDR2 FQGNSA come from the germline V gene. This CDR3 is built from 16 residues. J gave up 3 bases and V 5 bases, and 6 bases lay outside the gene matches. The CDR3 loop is CASSPPSGGRYNEQFF. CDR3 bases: TGTGCCAGCAGCCCCCCTAGCGGGGGGCGCTACAATGAGCAGTTCTTC.

CDR3 in amino acids: CASGLRETSGEQYF. DNA of the CDR3: TGTGCTAGTGGTCTCCGGGAGACCTCGGGGGAGCAGTACTTC. The chain recombines TRBV12-5 with TRBJ2-7, with TRBD2 as a possible D gene (6 bases). The CDR3 sequence is 14 residues long. V was trimmed by 5 bases and J by 7 bases, leaving 18 bases between them. Germline V gives CDR1 LGHNT, CDR2 FRNRAP.

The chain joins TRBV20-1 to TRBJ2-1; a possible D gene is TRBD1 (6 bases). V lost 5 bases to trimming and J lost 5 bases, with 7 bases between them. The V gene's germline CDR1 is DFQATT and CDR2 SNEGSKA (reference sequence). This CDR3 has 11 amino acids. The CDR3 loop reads CSADRNNEQFF. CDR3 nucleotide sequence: TGCAGTGCTGACAGGAACAATGAGCAGTTCTTC.

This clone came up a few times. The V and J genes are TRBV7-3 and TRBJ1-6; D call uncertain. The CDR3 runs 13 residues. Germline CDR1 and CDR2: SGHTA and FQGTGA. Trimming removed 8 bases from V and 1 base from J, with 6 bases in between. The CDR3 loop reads CASQKSYNSPLHF. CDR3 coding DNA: TGTGCCAGCCAAAAATCCTATAATTCACCCCTCCACTTT. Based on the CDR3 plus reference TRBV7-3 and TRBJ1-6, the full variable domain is GAGVSQTPSNKVTEKGKYVELRCDPISGHTALYWYRQSLGQGPEFLIYFQGTGAADDSGLPNDRFFAVRPEGSVSTLKIQRTERGDSAVYLCASQKSYNSPLHFGNGTRLTVT.

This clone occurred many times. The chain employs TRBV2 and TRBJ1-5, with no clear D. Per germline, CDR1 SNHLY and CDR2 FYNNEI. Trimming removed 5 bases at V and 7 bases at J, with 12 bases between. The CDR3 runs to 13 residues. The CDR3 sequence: CASSKWANQPQHF. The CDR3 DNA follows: TGTGCCAGCAGTAAGTGGGCCAACCAGCCCCAGCATTTT.

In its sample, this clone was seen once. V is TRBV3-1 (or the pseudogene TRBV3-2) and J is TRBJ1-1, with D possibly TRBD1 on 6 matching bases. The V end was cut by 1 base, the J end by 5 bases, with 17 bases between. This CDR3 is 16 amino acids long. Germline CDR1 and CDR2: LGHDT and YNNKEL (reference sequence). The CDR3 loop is CASSQGRHQGSTEAFF. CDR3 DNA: TGTGCCAGCAGCCAAGGGAGACACCAGGGGAGTACTGAAGCTTTCTTT.

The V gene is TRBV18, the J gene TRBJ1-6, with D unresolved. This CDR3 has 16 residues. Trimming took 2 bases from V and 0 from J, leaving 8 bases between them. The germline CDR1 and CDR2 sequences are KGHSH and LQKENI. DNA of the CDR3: TGTGCCAGCTCACCAGACACCTCCTCCTATAATTCACCCCTCCACTTT. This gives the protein CASSPDTSSYNSPLHF.

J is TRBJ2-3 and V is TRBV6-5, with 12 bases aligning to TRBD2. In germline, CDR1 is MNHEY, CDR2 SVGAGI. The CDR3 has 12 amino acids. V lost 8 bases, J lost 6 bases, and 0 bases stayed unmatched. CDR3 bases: TGTGCCAGCGGGACTAGCGGGGATACGCAGTATTTT. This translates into CASGTSGDTQYF.

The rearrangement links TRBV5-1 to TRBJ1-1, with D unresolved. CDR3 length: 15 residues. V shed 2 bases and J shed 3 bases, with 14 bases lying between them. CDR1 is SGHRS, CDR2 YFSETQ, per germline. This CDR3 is CASSFRGAVHTEAFF. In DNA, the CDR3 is TGCGCCAGCAGCTTTAGAGGCGCGGTCCACACTGAAGCTTTCTTT. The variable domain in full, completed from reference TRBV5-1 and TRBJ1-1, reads KAGVTQTPRYLIKTRGQQVTLSCSPISGHRSVSWYQQTPGQGLQFLFEYFSETQRNKGNFPGRFSGRQFSNSRSEMNVSTLELGDSALYLCASSFRGAVHTEAFFGQGTRLTVV.

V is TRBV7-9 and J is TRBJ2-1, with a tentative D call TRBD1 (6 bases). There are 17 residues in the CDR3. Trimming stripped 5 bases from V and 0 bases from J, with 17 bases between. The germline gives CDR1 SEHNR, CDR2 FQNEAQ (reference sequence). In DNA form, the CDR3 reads TGTGCCAGCAGCATTCGACAGGTTGGAAGCTCCTACAATGAGCAGTTCTTC. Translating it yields CASSIRQVGSSYNEQFF.

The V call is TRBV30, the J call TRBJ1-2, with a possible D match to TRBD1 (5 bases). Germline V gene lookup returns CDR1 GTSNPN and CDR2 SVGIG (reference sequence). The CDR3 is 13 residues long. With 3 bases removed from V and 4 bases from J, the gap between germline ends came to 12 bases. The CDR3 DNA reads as TGTGCCTGGAGCCAAGGACAAAGCTATGGCTACACCTTC. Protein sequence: CAWSQGQSYGYTF.

The CDR3 is CASSPRTSFTTGELFF. CDR3 in DNA: TGTGCCAGCAGCCCCCGGACTAGCTTTACTACCGGGGAGCTGTTTTTT. The chain combines TRBV21-1 with TRBJ2-2; the table gives TRBD2 as D, unverified against the DNA. TRBV21-1 is an annotated pseudogene. The CDR3 contains 16 residues.

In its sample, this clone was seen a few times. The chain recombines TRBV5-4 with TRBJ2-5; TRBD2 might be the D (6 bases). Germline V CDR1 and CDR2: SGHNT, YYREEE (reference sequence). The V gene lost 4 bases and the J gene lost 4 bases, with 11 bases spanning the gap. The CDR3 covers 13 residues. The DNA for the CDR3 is TGTGCCAGCAGCCCAGTCGGGGGAGAGACCCAGTACTTC. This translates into CASSPVGGETQYF. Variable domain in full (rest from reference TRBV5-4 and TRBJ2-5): ETGVTQSPTHLIKTRGQQVTLRCSSQSGHNTVSWYQQALGQGPQFIFQYYREEENGRGNFPPRFSGLQFPNYSSELNVNALELDDSALYLCASSPVGGETQYFGPGTRLLVL.

CDR3 sequence: CASSRSEETQYF. The CDR3, as DNA: TGTGCCAGCAGCCGTAGCGAAGAGACCCAGTACTTC. The chain joins TRBV2 to TRBJ2-5; D is possibly TRBD2 (5 bases). Germline loops: CDR1 SNHLY, CDR2 FYNNEI. The CDR3 runs 12 residues. Between the trimmed V and J ends, which lost 6 bases and 3 bases, there was a span of 8 bases. Full variable domain (remainder filled in from reference TRBV2 and TRBJ2-5): EPEVTQTPSHQVTQMGQEVILRCVPISNHLYFYWYRQILGQKVEFLVSFYNNEISEKSEIFDDQFSVERPDGSNFTLKIRSTKLEDSAMYFCASSRSEETQYFGPGTRLLVL.

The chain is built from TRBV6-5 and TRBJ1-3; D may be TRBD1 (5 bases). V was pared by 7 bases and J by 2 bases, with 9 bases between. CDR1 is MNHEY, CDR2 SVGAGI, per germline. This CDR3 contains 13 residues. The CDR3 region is CASMRGTGNTIYF. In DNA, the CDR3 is TGTGCCAGCATGCGGGGGACTGGAAACACCATATATTTT.